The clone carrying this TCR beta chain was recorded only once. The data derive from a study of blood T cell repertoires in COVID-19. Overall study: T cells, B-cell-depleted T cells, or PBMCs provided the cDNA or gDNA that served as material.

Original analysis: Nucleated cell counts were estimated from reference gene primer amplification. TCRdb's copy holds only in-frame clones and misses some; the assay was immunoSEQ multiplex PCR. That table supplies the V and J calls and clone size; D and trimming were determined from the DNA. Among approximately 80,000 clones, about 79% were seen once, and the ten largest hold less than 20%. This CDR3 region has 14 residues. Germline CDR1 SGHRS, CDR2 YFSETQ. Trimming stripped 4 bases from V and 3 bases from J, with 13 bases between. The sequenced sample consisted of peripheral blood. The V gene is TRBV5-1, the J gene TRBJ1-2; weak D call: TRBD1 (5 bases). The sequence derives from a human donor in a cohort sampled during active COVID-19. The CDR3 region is CASSHGTLYYGYTF. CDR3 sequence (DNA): TGCGCCAGCAGCCACGGGACTCTTTACTATGGCTACACCTTC.